The present entry profiles one TCR beta chain with its context. Some clones are missing from TCRdb's copy, which holds only in-frame ones; the method was immunoSEQ multiplex PCR. The repertoire has about 50,000 clones, around nine tenths of them found once; the top ten carry 6.2%. These data originate in a study of blood T cell repertoires in COVID-19. J was trimmed by 1 base and V by 3 bases; bases with no gene match: 3. The germline V gene encodes CDR1 SGDLS and CDR2 YYNGEE. This CDR3 is 14 amino acids long. The receptor was derived from a man aged 35-49 years with acute or convalescent COVID-19. Specimen: peripheral blood. The rearrangement links TRBV9 to TRBJ2-5; 7 bases map to TRBD1. CDR3: CASSAGTAQETQYF. CDR3 nucleotides: TGTGCCAGCAGCGCCGGGACAGCCCAAGAGACCCAGTACTTC.